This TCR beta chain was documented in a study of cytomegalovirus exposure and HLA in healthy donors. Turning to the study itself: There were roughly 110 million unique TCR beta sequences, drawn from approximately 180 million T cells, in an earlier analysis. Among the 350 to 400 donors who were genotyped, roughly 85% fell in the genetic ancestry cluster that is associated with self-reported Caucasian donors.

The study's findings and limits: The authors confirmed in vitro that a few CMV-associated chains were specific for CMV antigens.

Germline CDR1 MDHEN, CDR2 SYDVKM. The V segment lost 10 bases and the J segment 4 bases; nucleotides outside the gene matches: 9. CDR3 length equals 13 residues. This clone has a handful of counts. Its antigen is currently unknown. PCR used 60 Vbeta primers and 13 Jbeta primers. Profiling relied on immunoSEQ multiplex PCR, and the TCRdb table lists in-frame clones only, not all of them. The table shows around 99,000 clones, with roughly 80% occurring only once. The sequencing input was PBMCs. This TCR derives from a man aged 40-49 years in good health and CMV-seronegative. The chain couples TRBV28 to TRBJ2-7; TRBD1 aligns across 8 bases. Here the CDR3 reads CATRTGLKYEQYF. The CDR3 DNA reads TGTGCCACCCGGACAGGGTTAAAGTACGAGCAGTACTTC.